The 30 T cell receptor beta chains listed next were all sequenced from one sample in a study of tumor and adjacent non-tumor tissue in lung cancer. This sample's RNA came from whole unsorted tissue. More than 3 cm separated this lung sample from the edge of the tumor. TCRbeta libraries were built with three rounds of nested PCR, modified from ARM-PCR. TCRdb reanalysed the multiplex PCR reads using MiXCR and keeps one entry per CDR3 protein. The data show 75,000 to 80,000 distinct CDR3 sequences, just over 75% seen once. Specimen: distant non-tumor lung tissue. The receptors originated from a man between 65 and 79 years old with non-small cell lung cancer.

The rearrangement joins TRBV12-3 or TRBV12-4 to TRBJ1-3; a weak D match, TRBD1 (6 bases). Between the trimmed V and J ends, which lost 5 bases and 0 bases, there was a span of 20 bases. The CDR3 length is 18 residues. For the CDR3, the DNA is TGTGCCAGCAGTCATCCGGGGACACGGATCGGCTCTGGAAACACCATATATTTT. Encoded protein: CASSHPGTRIGSGNTIYF.

Notes on this clonotype: This sequence may be a read error, since a much larger clone differs from it by one base. The chain recombines TRBV12-3 or TRBV12-4 with TRBJ2-7, with D possibly being TRBD2 (5 bases). V lost 2 bases and J 3 bases, leaving 11 bases between the germline ends. This CDR3 spans 14 amino acids. The CDR3 DNA reads TGTGCCAGCAGTTTAAGACGAGCGGTCTACGAGCAGTACTTC. Encoded protein: CASSLRRAVYEQYF.

The chain combines TRBV6-2 or TRBV6-3 with TRBJ2-7; 7 bases agree with TRBD2. CDR1 MNHEY and CDR2 SVGEGT come from the germline V gene. Unmatched junction bases numbered 11, after V lost 1 base and J lost 8 bases. The CDR3 extends over 15 amino acids. CDR3 amino acids: CASSYWTCGSGKQYF. The DNA for the CDR3 is TGTGCCAGCAGTTACTGGACTTGCGGGAGTGGAAAGCAGTACTTC.

CDR3 region: CASSQDDWRSHTGELFF. The CDR3 coding sequence is TGCGCCAGCAGCCAAGATGATTGGAGGTCGCACACCGGGGAGCTGTTTTTT. The chain recombines TRBV4-3 with TRBJ2-2; maybe TRBD2 (5 bases). CDR3 length equals 17 residues. Germline lookup yields CDR1 LGHNA and CDR2 YSLEER. V lost 0 bases, J lost 3 bases, and 14 bases lay in between.

Regarding this clonotype: The final CDR3 position lacks the conserved phenylalanine or tryptophan, pointing to a likely read error. This chain joins TRBV29-1 and TRBJ1-2; no clear D gene. Trimming left V 1 base short and J 10 bases short, with 16 bases between. Per the germline V gene, CDR1 is SQVTM and CDR2 is ANQGSEA. The CDR3 runs to 13 residues. For the CDR3, the DNA is TGCAGCGTTGAAGGCGGCGGATTATATATCTACACCGTC. This translates into CSVEGGGLYIYTV.

The chain joins TRBV10-3 to TRBJ1-4; D remains ambiguous. The length of the CDR3 is 11 residues. CDR1 is ENHRY and CDR2 is SYGVKD in the germline V gene. CDR3 in amino acids: CASSEREKLFF. The CDR3 DNA reads as TGTGCGAGCAGTGAAAGGGAGAAACTGTTTTTT.

V usage is TRBV20-1 and J usage is TRBJ2-1; 12 nucleotides agree with TRBD2. Germline V gene data show CDR1 as DFQATT and CDR2 as SNEGSKA (reference sequence). V lost 1 base to trimming and J lost 5 bases; unmatched junction nucleotides: 9. The CDR3 consists of 17 residues. In nucleotides, the CDR3 is TGCAGTGCTAGAGCCCTGGGGACTAGCGGGCTAGACAATGAGCAGTTCTTC. This encodes CSARALGTSGLDNEQFF.

The J gene is TRBJ2-3, the V gene TRBV13, with no clear D. This CDR3 region has 13 residues. The germline V gene encodes CDR1 PRHDT and CDR2 FYEKMQ (reference sequence). V lost 6 bases, J lost 5 bases, and 12 bases lay in between. In nucleotides, the CDR3 is TGTGCCAGCAGGCCGATGTGCAAAGATACGCAGTATTTT. Amino acid sequence: CASRPMCKDTQYF.

By sample fraction, this clonotype is medium-sized. The chain uses TRBV28 and TRBJ2-6; maybe TRBD1 (6 bases). The germline CDR1 and CDR2 sequences are MDHEN and SYDVKM. V was shortened by 4 bases and J by 0 bases, with 10 bases between the two germline ends. The CDR3 loop spans 16 amino acids. CDR3 sequence (DNA): TGTGCCAGCAGTTCTCTCAGGGGCTCTGGGGCCAACGTCCTGACTTTC. This encodes CASSSLRGSGANVLTF.

CDR3 region: CTTSNKFPGQGSSNQPQHF. In DNA form, the CDR3 reads TGTACCACCAGTAATAAGTTTCCGGGACAGGGAAGTAGCAATCAGCCCCAGCATTTT. This sequence joins TRBV6-1 and TRBJ1-5; 9 nucleotides agree with TRBD1. CDR3 length: 19 amino acids. In germline, CDR1 is MNHNS, CDR2 SASEGT.

Details on this clonotype: Given a much more abundant clone one base away, this may be a read error. The chain joins TRBV5-1 to TRBJ2-7, with D perhaps matching TRBD2 (5 bases). This CDR3 comprises 13 residues. CDR1 is SGHRS and CDR2 is YFSETQ in the germline V gene. Between the trimmed V and J ends, which lost 3 bases and 7 bases, there was a span of 14 bases. CDR3 coding DNA: TGCGCCAGCAGCTACGGGGTAGGAAGGGAGCAGTACTTC. Protein product: CASSYGVGREQYF.

On this clonotype itself: A much larger clone is a single base away; this may be a read error. For the CDR3, the DNA is TGCAGTGCTTCACCCACGGATGGGCAGTTCTTC. It yields the protein CSASPTDGQFF. The gene calls are TRBV20-1 and TRBJ2-1; no clear D. Trimming took off 5 bases at V and 12 bases at J, with 14 bases between the two ends. Germline assignment: CDR1 DFQATT and CDR2 SNEGSKA (reference sequence). CDR3 length equals 11 residues.

As regards this clonotype: Relative to the germline gene, one junction end is altered; a read error may explain this. The chain combines TRBV6-6 with TRBJ1-5; 7 nucleotides line up with TRBD1. The J call is in doubt because the DNA end fits TRBJ2-3 better. The CDR3 is 18 residues long. Germline assignment: CDR1 MNHNY and CDR2 SVGAGI (reference sequence). The CDR3 region has the DNA TGTGCCAGTAGTTACTTCGTGTGGGGACAGAATAACAATCAGCCCCAGTATTTT. Its translation is CASSYFVWGQNNNQPQYF.

J is TRBJ2-3 and V is TRBV11-2; 10 bases are shared with TRBD2. There are 16 residues in the CDR3. J was trimmed by 3 bases and V by 4 bases; bases with no gene match: 7. Germline V gives CDR1 SGHAT, CDR2 FQNNGV. The CDR3 nucleotides read TGTGCCAGCAGCTCTAATCTAGCGGGGGTTACAGATACGCAGTATTTT. This translates into CASSSNLAGVTDTQYF.

Concerning this clonotype: Compared with germline, one end of the junction differs, possibly owing to a read error. The V gene is TRBV6-6, the J gene TRBJ1-5, with 7 bases fitting TRBD1. This CDR3 contains 18 residues. CDR1 MNHNY and CDR2 SVGAGI come from the germline V gene (reference sequence). The CDR3: CVSSYFGWGQNCNQPQHF. The CDR3 DNA sequence: TGTGTCAGCAGTTATTTCGGGTGGGGACAGAATTGCAATCAGCCCCAGCATTTT.

A note on this clonotype: A read error may be the cause here, since a much bigger clone is one base away. As the CDR3 is not closed by the conserved phenylalanine or tryptophan, this likely results from a read error. The gene calls are TRBV5-1 and TRBJ2-7; a weak D match, TRBD1 (5 bases). Germline assignment: CDR1 SGHRS and CDR2 YFSETQ. V gave up 0 bases and J gave up 5 bases, with 15 bases separating them. CDR3 length: 15 amino acids. The CDR3 loop is CASSLETVGWDEQYL. CDR3 DNA sequence: TGCGCCAGCAGCTTGGAGACAGTCGGGTGGGACGAGCAGTACCTC.

Concerning this clonotype itself: A read error may account for a junction end that differs from germline. This chain uses TRBV4-2 with TRBJ2-7; the match to TRBD2 covers 10 bases. Germline CDR1 reads LGHNA; CDR2 reads YNFKEQ. CDR3 length equals 16 residues. The CDR3 DNA reads as TGTGCCAGCAGCCGGGGGACTAGCGATCCCTCCTACGAGCAGTATTTC. Its protein is CASSRGTSDPSYEQYF.

Points on this clonotype: Just one base apart from a much larger clone, this may be a read error. The V call is TRBV28, the J call TRBJ1-5; 9 bases align to TRBD1. Germline V gene data show CDR1 as MDHEN and CDR2 as SYDVKM. CDR3 length: 16 residues. Here the CDR3 reads CANSITGGVLGQPQHF. The CDR3 DNA follows: TGTGCCAACAGTATAACAGGGGGCGTCTTAGGTCAGCCCCAGCATTTT.

A remark on this clonotype: The conserved phenylalanine or tryptophan normally closing the CDR3 is absent here, so this likely arose from a read error. J is TRBJ2-1 and V is TRBV29-1; the D is unclear. Germline V gene lookup returns CDR1 SQVTM and CDR2 ANQGSEA. This CDR3 comprises 17 residues. The CDR3 DNA reads as TGCAGTGTGCAAAACTTACAGCGACATAGCTCCTACAATGAGCAGTTCCTC. It codes for CSVQNLQRHSSYNEQFL.

Points on this clonotype: No conserved phenylalanine or tryptophan is present at the end of the CDR3, so a read error is the likely explanation. No DNA is shown, since the ends of the CDR3 on it are uncertain; the CDR3 is the one TCRdb lists. The J gene is TRBJ2-1, the V gene TRBV6-5. Per germline, CDR1 MNHEY and CDR2 SVGAGI. The CDR3 has 11 residues if both end residues are counted. CDR3 in amino acids: CASNTRNERFI.

With regard to this clonotype: At one end the junction does not follow the germline gene, possibly because of a read error. The genes are TRBV28 and TRBJ2-4; tentatively, D is TRBD2 (5 bases). Germline V gene data show CDR1 as MDHEN and CDR2 as SYDVKM. The CDR3 contains 15 residues. The CDR3 protein is CASNLYPLAKNVQYF. As DNA, the CDR3 is TGTGCCAGCAATTTATATCCTCTAGCCAAAAACGTTCAGTACTTC.

This clonotype came up a few times. The junction differs from germline at one of its ends, possibly a read error. J is TRBJ2-5 and V is TRBV12-3 or TRBV12-4, with 10 positions matching TRBD2. The CDR3 runs to 15 residues. CDR3 coding DNA: TGTACCAGCAGTGGGCTAGCGGGAGTAGTGGAGACCCAGTACTTC. Protein: CTSSGLAGVVETQYF.

The chain uses TRBV11-2 and TRBJ2-3, with 7 bases fitting TRBD1. Germline trimming cut 10 bases from V and 7 bases from J; bases unmatched to any gene: 14. Germline CDR1 reads SGHAT; CDR2 reads FQNNGV. The CDR3 is made up of 14 amino acids. CDR3 in DNA: TGTGCCATCAACTCACAGGGGTTCTCAAATACGCAGTATTTT. Translation gives CAINSQGFSNTQYF.

Details on this clonotype: Likely a read error: the CDR3 ends without its conserved phenylalanine or tryptophan. The chain employs TRBV5-5 and TRBJ2-2; TRBD1 aligns across 7 bases. Germline loops: CDR1 SGHKS, CDR2 YYEKEE (reference sequence). The CDR3 spans 15 residues. DNA of the CDR3: TGTGCCAGTAGCTTAAGGGACAGTCTCACCGGGGAGCTGTTTTAT. Translating gives CASSLRDSLTGELFY.

Only a few counts were recorded for this clonotype. This rearrangement joins TRBV20-1 to TRBJ2-1; D could derive from TRBD1 or TRBD2 (5 bases each). CDR3 size: 17 residues. Germline assignment: CDR1 DFQATT and CDR2 SNEGSKA (reference sequence). Between the trimmed V and J ends, which lost 6 bases and 0 bases, there was a span of 21 bases. CDR3: CSADFLVGDGSYNEQFF. DNA of the CDR3: TGCAGTGCGGATTTTTTAGTGGGGGACGGCTCCTACAATGAGCAGTTCTTC.

The chain employs TRBV4-1 and TRBJ2-7; 11 positions agree with TRBD2. Germline CDR1 and CDR2: MGHRA and YSYEKL. V lost 3 bases to trimming and J lost 5 bases; unmatched junction nucleotides: 9. The length of the CDR3 is 16 residues. CDR3 sequence reads: CASSQKLAGERDEQYF. The CDR3, as DNA: TGCGCCAGCAGCCAGAAACTAGCGGGAGAGAGGGACGAGCAGTACTTC.

As for this clonotype: A junction boundary mismatches the germline segment, possibly from a read error. The chain joins TRBV11-1 to TRBJ1-1; TRBD1 agrees at 7 bases. Germline CDR1 is SGHAT and CDR2 is FQDESV (reference sequence). CDR3 length equals 13 residues. This chain's CDR3 is CPSSADRDTETFF. The CDR3 nucleotides are TGTCCCAGCAGCGCCGACAGGGACACTGAAACTTTCTTT.

This sequence joins TRBV6-2 or TRBV6-3 and TRBJ1-1; D is perhaps TRBD1 (5 bases). The length of the CDR3 is 15 residues. Trimming stripped 8 bases from V and 8 bases from J, with 24 bases between. CDR1 is MNHEY, CDR2 SVGEGT, per germline. Written as DNA, the CDR3 is TGTGCCAGCCGACCTTTTGTCGGACAAAGTAGAGAAGCTTTCTTT. Protein: CASRPFVGQSREAFF.

This clonotype was recorded at least ten times. The V gene is TRBV29-1, the J gene TRBJ2-5; D is undetermined. The CDR3 contains 9 residues. Germline V gene data show CDR1 as SQVTM and CDR2 as ANQGSEA. Trimming removed 5 bases at V and 4 bases at J, with 2 bases between. CDR3 amino acids: CSVRETQYF. The CDR3 region has the DNA TGCAGCGTTCGAGAGACCCAGTACTTC.

With respect to this clonotype: Germline and junction disagree at one end, which may indicate a read error. V and J are TRBV6-1 and TRBJ1-1; the D is unclear. CDR3 length equals 11 residues. CDR1 is MNHNS and CDR2 is SASEGT in the germline V gene. CDR3 in amino acids: CASRYNTEAFF. The CDR3 nucleotides are TGTGCCAGCAGGTACAACACTGAAGCCTTCTTT.